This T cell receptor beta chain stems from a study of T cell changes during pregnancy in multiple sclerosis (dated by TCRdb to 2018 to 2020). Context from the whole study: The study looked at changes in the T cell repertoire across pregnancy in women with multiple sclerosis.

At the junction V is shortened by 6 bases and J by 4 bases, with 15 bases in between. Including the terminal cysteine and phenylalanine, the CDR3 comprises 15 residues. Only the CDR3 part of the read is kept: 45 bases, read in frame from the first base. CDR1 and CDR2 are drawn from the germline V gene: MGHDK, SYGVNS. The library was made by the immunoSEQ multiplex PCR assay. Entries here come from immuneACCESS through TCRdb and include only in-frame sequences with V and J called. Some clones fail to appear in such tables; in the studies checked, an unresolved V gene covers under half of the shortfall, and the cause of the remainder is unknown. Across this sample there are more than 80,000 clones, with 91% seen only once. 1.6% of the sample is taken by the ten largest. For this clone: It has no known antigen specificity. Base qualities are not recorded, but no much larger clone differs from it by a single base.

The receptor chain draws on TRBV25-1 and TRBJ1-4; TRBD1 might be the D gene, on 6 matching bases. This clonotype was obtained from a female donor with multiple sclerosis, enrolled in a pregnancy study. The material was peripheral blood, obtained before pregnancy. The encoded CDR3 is CASRGKGHLNEKLFF. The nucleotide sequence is TGTGCCAGCAGGGGGAAGGGACACCTTAATGAAAAACTGTTTTTT.